These 21 T cell receptor beta chains came from one sample sequenced in a study of CXCR3-negative and CXCR3-positive naive CD8 T cells. The libraries of TRB cDNA were prepared using 5' RACE with UMI labels. TCRdb reprocessed the 5' RACE reads and reports one entry per CDR3 protein, with no DNA. Its table lists thousands of distinct CDR3 sequences. Sequenced sample: naive CXCR3- CD8+ T cells from blood. Subset defined: CD45RO-CCR7+CD27+CD95- naive CD8+ T cells lacking CXCR3 (TNR3-). These receptors were collected from a human donor in good health. Some clones in this sample may be carry-over from other donors' samples.

CDR3 residues: CSVVGQEPGNTIYF. The chain carries TRBV29-1 and TRBJ1-3; the D gene TCRdb calls, TRBD1, cannot be checked with no DNA. This CDR3 has 14 amino acids. CDR1 and CDR2 from the germline V gene are SQVTM and ANQGSEA.

The chain joins TRBV29-1 to TRBJ2-7. CDR3 length: 12 amino acids. In germline, CDR1 is SQVTM, CDR2 ANQGSEA. The CDR3 is CSVEDWSYEQYF.

The chain employs TRBV29-1 and TRBJ1-2. Germline V lookup: CDR1 SQVTM, CDR2 ANQGSEA. The CDR3 has 13 residues. The CDR3: CSVRRLDNYGYTF. Full variable domain (remainder filled in from reference TRBV29-1 and TRBJ1-2): SAVISQKPSRDICQRGTSLTIQCQVDSQVTMMFWYRQQPGQSLTLIATANQGSEATYESGFVIDKFPISRPNLTFSTLTVSNMSPEDSSIYLCSVRRLDNYGYTFGSGTRLTVV.

This clonotype registers medium-sized by frequency. The V gene is TRBV4-2, the J gene TRBJ2-1; TCRdb's D gene call, TRBD2, goes unchecked for lack of DNA. Germline CDR1 LGHNA, CDR2 YNFKEQ. The CDR3 has 13 residues. The CDR3 sequence is CASSQDRGDEQFF.

The chain joins TRBV28 to TRBJ2-1; the TCRdb D gene call, TRBD1, has no DNA to confirm it. This CDR3 spans 16 amino acids. Per the germline V gene, CDR1 is MDHEN and CDR2 is SYDVKM. CDR3 sequence reads: CASGLAGEASYNEQFF.

The J gene is TRBJ2-5, the V gene TRBV23-1; TCRdb's assignment of TRBD2 cannot be checked, as there is no DNA. TRBV23-1 is annotated as an ORF whose role is uncertain. The CDR3 runs to 16 residues. The CDR3 loop reads CASSQSTTGWQETQYF.

The chain carries TRBV2 and TRBJ1-5; TCRdb's D call, TRBD1, is unchecked because there is no DNA. This CDR3 has 14 amino acids. Germline V gene data show CDR1 as SNHLY and CDR2 as FYNNEI. This CDR3 reads CASRETGEVQPQHF.

This chain uses TRBV29-1 with TRBJ2-6; the TCRdb D gene call, TRBD2, has no DNA to confirm it. Germline V CDR1 and CDR2: SQVTM, ANQGSEA. The CDR3 extends over 17 amino acids. The CDR3 spells CSAVRRAGVSGANVLTF.

This clonotype is deemed medium-sized by its frequency. The chain couples TRBV5-6 to TRBJ2-1; TCRdb outputs TRBD2, but without DNA this stays unchecked. Germline loops: CDR1 SGHDT, CDR2 YYEEEE. The CDR3 is made up of 16 amino acids. The CDR3 protein is CASSDWTSGRADEQFF. Based on the CDR3 plus reference TRBV5-6 and TRBJ2-1, the full variable domain is DAGVTQSPTHLIKTRGQQVTLRCSPKSGHDTVSWYQQALGQGPQFIFQYYEEEERQRGNFPDRFSGHQFPNYSSELNVNALLLGDSALYLCASSDWTSGRADEQFFGPGTRLTVL.

The chain is built from TRBV7-8 and TRBJ2-7. The CDR3 consists of 14 residues. Germline-derived CDR1 and CDR2 are SGHVS and FQNEAQ. CDR3 sequence reads: CASSLGGPSYEQYF.

The J gene is TRBJ2-5, the V gene TRBV29-1; checking the TCRdb D call of TRBD1 is not possible without DNA. Germline V gives CDR1 SQVTM, CDR2 ANQGSEA. CDR3 length: 16 residues. The CDR3: CTVVPTSGGAEETQYF.

This clonotype is medium-sized by frequency. The J gene is TRBJ2-1, the V gene TRBV4-2; TCRdb proposes TRBD1, but this gene call is untestable without DNA. This CDR3 comprises 19 residues. Germline V CDR1 and CDR2: LGHNA, YNFKEQ. This CDR3 is CASSQEYEWGTLGYNEQFF.

In terms of frequency, this clonotype is medium-sized. The chain carries TRBV12-3 or TRBV12-4 and TRBJ2-1; TCRdb's D gene call, TRBD2, goes unchecked for lack of DNA. The CDR3 totals 15 residues. This CDR3 reads CASNFLPGLADEQFF.

V usage is TRBV11-2 and J usage is TRBJ2-3; TCRdb's assignment of TRBD2 cannot be checked, as there is no DNA. Looked up from germline, CDR1 is SGHAT and CDR2 is FQNNGV. The CDR3 has 14 amino acids. CDR3 residues: CASRAEFDTDTQYF.

This chain connects TRBV4-2 to TRBJ1-1; checking the TCRdb D call of TRBD1 is not possible without DNA. The CDR3 is 16 residues long. The V gene's germline CDR1 is LGHNA and CDR2 YNFKEQ. The CDR3 sequence is CASSLGPNPMNTEAFF.

V gene TRBV20-1 combines with J gene TRBJ2-3; TCRdb designates TRBD1, a call that cannot be tested without DNA. Germline V CDR1 and CDR2: DFQATT, SNEGSKA (reference sequence). This CDR3 comprises 16 residues. The CDR3 here is CSAATGTGTITDTQYF.

Considering frequency, this clonotype is medium-sized (0.01 to 0.1%). J is TRBJ2-1 and V is TRBV7-2; TCRdb proposes TRBD1, but this gene call is untestable without DNA. Germline V gives CDR1 SGHTA, CDR2 FQGNSA. This CDR3 comprises 17 residues. The CDR3 sequence: CASSLVALSDSYNEQFF.

CDR3 in amino acids: CSVERETRQGSGYTF. The chain has TRBV29-1 and TRBJ1-2; the TRBD1 assignment by TCRdb is unverifiable without DNA. Germline V gene sequence: CDR1 SQVTM, CDR2 ANQGSEA. The CDR3 extends over 15 amino acids. Variable domain in full (rest from reference TRBV29-1 and TRBJ1-2): SAVISQKPSRDICQRGTSLTIQCQVDSQVTMMFWYRQQPGQSLTLIATANQGSEATYESGFVIDKFPISRPNLTFSTLTVSNMSPEDSSIYLCSVERETRQGSGYTFGSGTRLTVV.

This clonotype shows up as medium-sized (0.01 to 0.1%) by frequency. The chain uses TRBV20-1 and TRBJ2-1. The CDR3 length is 14 residues. CDR1 DFQATT and CDR2 SNEGSKA come from the germline V gene (reference sequence). The CDR3 here is CSARLRGTYNEQFF.

The J gene is TRBJ2-5, the V gene TRBV20-1; TCRdb calls TRBD2, which cannot be checked without DNA. Germline loops: CDR1 DFQATT, CDR2 SNEGSKA (reference sequence). This CDR3 comprises 14 residues. CDR3 sequence: CSARDLREQETQYF.

This clonotype shows up as medium-sized by frequency. This CDR3 reads CASSTEPGVPAGELFF. The chain employs TRBV7-9 and TRBJ2-2; TCRdb's D call, TRBD1, is unchecked because there is no DNA. This CDR3 region has 16 residues. Germline V lookup: CDR1 SEHNR, CDR2 FQNEAQ (reference sequence).